Presented here are 10 T cell receptor beta chains from one specimen sequenced in a study of cytomegalovirus exposure and HLA in healthy donors. PCR employed 60 Vbeta and 13 Jbeta primers. Sequencing was performed with immunoSEQ multiplex PCR; in TCRdb, only in-frame clones are kept and a portion is missing. The sample holds 150,000 to 200,000 clones, roughly 85% seen once. The source material was PBMCs. These receptors all stem from a man between 18 and 29 years old in good health and CMV-seropositive.

The DNA of the CDR3 is TGTGCCTGGAGTGTAGGACAGTACAATCAGCCCCAGCATTTT. Translated, it gives CAWSVGQYNQPQHF. The rearrangement joins TRBV30 to TRBJ1-5; D possibly corresponds to TRBD1 (6 bases). The CDR3 has 14 residues. CDR1 is GTSNPN and CDR2 is SVGIG in the germline V gene (reference sequence). V was cut by 0 bases and J by 3 bases, with 9 bases left in between.

This chain connects TRBV10-3 to TRBJ1-5, with D perhaps matching TRBD1 (5 bases). CDR3 size: 15 residues. V lost 8 bases to trimming and J lost 0 bases, with 14 bases between them. Per the germline V gene, CDR1 is ENHRY and CDR2 is SYGVKD. CDR3 loop: CAIQDSGDSNQPQHF. In DNA, the CDR3 is TGTGCCATCCAAGACAGCGGGGATAGCAATCAGCCCCAGCATTTT.

V usage is TRBV30 and J usage is TRBJ2-7; 9 bases align to TRBD2. Per the germline V gene, CDR1 is GTSNPN and CDR2 is SVGIG (reference sequence). The V gene end was trimmed by 0 bases and the J gene end by 2 bases; junction bases not matched to a gene: 2. The CDR3 has 14 residues. Written as DNA, the CDR3 is TGTGCCTGGAGTGTTGCGGGAGGGCCCTACGAGCAGTACTTC. It codes for CAWSVAGGPYEQYF. The whole variable domain, remainder taken from reference TRBV30 and TRBJ2-7, is SQTIHQWPATLVQPVGSPLSLECTVEGTSNPNLYWYRQAAGRGLQLLFYSVGIGQISSEVPQNLSASRPQDRQFILSSKKLLLSDSGFYLCAWSVAGGPYEQYFGPGTRLTVT.

This clone has just one count. V usage is TRBV28 and J usage is TRBJ2-7; D perhaps matches TRBD2 (6 bases). Per germline, CDR1 MDHEN and CDR2 SYDVKM. This CDR3 comprises 13 residues. V dropped 3 bases and J dropped 6 bases, with 12 bases sitting between them. CDR3 nucleotides: TGTGCCAGCAGTTTTACGGGAGTGGTCGAGCAGTACTTC. It codes for CASSFTGVVEQYF.

With regard to this clone: This specimen includes other DNA sequences encoding the same CDR3. The chain employs TRBV6-5 and TRBJ2-7; 12 positions match TRBD2. The CDR3 is 14 residues long. The germline V gene encodes CDR1 MNHEY and CDR2 SVGAGI. V dropped 6 bases and J dropped 3; count of bases not matched to a gene: 3. CDR3 DNA: TGTGCCAGCAGGGAGACTAGCGGGAGCTACGAGCAGTACTTC. Protein product: CASRETSGSYEQYF.

This clone has more than one count but fewer than ten. This chain uses TRBV28 with TRBJ2-2; 14 nucleotides match TRBD2. The CDR3 totals 19 residues. J lost 4 bases, V lost 4 bases, and 11 bases had no gene match. The germline V gene encodes CDR1 MDHEN and CDR2 SYDVKM. CDR3 DNA: TGTGCCAGCAGTTCGCCTCCCGGGACTAGCGGGAGTTCCACCGGGGAGCTGTTTTTT. It yields the protein CASSSPPGTSGSSTGELFF.

This chain links TRBV2 with TRBJ1-5; no firm D call. The CDR3 totals 16 residues. Germline lookup yields CDR1 SNHLY and CDR2 FYNNEI. With 2 bases removed from V and 2 bases from J, the gap between germline ends came to 13 bases. CDR3 in amino acids: CASSETRGGGNQPQHF. In nucleotides, the CDR3 is TGTGCCAGCAGTGAAACCCGAGGAGGTGGCAATCAGCCCCAGCATTTT.

The gene calls are TRBV4-2 and TRBJ1-2, with 10 nucleotides matching TRBD1. V gave up 3 bases and J gave up 1 base; unmatched junction bases: 5. The germline CDR1 and CDR2 sequences are LGHNA and YNFKEQ. This CDR3 comprises 16 residues. The CDR3: CASSQDRGIGNYGYTF. The CDR3, as DNA: TGTGCCAGCAGCCAGGACAGGGGGATTGGTAACTATGGCTACACCTTC.

This chain links TRBV9 with TRBJ2-2; TRBD2 agrees at 7 bases. V was clipped by 2 bases and J by 6 bases; unmatched bases: 4. The CDR3 runs 14 residues. CDR1 is SGDLS and CDR2 is YYNGEE in the germline V gene. CDR3 loop: CASSVAGGAGELFF. For the CDR3, the DNA is TGTGCCAGCAGCGTGGCTGGGGGGGCCGGGGAGCTGTTTTTT.

This chain uses TRBV28 with TRBJ2-5, with D possibly being TRBD1 (5 bases). CDR1 and CDR2 from the germline V gene are MDHEN and SYDVKM. The V gene lost 2 bases and the J gene lost 4 bases, with 17 bases spanning the gap. CDR3 length equals 16 residues. The CDR3: CASSLTGRAVRETQYF. The CDR3 DNA sequence: TGTGCCAGCAGTTTAACCGGCAGGGCGGTTCGAGAGACCCAGTACTTC.